This T cell receptor beta chain was identified in a study of blood T cell repertoires in COVID-19. Overall study: PBMCs, B-cell-depleted T cells, or T cells provided the cDNA or gDNA that made up the material.

Original methodology: By means of reference gene primer amplification, nucleated cell counts were estimated. Libraries were prepared by immunoSEQ multiplex PCR; TCRdb keeps only in-frame clonotypes and omits some of them. V and J calls and clone size are those listed in that table; D and trimming were worked out from the DNA. The table records 110,000 to 150,000 clones, over 75% of them present only once. The sequence was collected from a human donor in a cohort sampled during active COVID-19. The sample consisted of peripheral blood.

DNA of the CDR3: TGCGCCAGCAGCCAAGCGGGGGACAGGCTGACCTACGAGCAGTACTTC. The encoded protein is CASSQAGDRLTYEQYF. This rearrangement joins TRBV4-1 to TRBJ2-7; 8 bases match TRBD1. CDR3 size: 16 residues. J lost 2 bases, V lost 1 base, and 7 bases had no gene match. Germline CDR1 and CDR2: MGHRA and YSYEKL.